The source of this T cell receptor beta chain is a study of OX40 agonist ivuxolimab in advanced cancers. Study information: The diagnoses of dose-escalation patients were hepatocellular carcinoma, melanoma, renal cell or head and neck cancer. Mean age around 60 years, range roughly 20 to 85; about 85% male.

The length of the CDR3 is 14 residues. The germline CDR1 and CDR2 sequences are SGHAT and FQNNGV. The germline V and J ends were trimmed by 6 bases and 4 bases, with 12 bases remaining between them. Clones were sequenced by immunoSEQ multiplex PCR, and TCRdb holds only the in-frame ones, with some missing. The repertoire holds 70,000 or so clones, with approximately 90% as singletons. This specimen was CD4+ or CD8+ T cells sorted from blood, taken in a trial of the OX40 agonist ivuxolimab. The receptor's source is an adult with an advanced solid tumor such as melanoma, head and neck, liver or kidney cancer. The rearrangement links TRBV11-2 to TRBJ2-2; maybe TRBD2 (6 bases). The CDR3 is CASSWGVATGELFF. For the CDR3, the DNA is TGTGCCAGCAGTTGGGGGGTAGCCACCGGGGAGCTGTTTTTT.